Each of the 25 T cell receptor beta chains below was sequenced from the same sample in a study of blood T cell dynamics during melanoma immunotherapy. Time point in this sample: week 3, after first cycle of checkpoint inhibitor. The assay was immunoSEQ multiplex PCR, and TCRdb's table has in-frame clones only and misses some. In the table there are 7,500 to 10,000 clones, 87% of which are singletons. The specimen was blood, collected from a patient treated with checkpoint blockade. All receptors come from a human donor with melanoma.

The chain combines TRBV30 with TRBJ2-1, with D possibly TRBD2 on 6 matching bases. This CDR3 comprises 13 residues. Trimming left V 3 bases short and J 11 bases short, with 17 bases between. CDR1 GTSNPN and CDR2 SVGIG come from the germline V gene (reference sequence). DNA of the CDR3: TGTGCCTGGAGCGGGACTTCCCTATGGCAGCAGTTCTTC. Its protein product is CAWSGTSLWQQFF.

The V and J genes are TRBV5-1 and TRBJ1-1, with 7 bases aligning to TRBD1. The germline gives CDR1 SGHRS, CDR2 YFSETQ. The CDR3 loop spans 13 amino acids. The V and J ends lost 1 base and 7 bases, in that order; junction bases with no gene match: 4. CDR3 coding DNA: TGCGCCAGCAGCTTGAAAGGGGGCAATGAAGCTTTCTTT. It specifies CASSLKGGNEAFF.

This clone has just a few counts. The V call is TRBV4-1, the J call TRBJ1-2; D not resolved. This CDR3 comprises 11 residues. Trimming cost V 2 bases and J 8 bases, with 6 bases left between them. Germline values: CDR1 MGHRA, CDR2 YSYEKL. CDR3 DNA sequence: TGCGCCAGCAGCCAACGGGCGGGCTACACCTTC. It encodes CASSQRAGYTF.

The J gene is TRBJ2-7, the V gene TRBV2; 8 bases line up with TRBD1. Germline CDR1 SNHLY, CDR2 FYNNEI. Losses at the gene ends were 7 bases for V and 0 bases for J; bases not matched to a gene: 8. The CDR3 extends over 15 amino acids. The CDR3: CASKGSRGPSYEQYF. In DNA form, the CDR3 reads TGTGCCAGCAAGGGCAGCAGGGGGCCCTCCTACGAGCAGTACTTC.

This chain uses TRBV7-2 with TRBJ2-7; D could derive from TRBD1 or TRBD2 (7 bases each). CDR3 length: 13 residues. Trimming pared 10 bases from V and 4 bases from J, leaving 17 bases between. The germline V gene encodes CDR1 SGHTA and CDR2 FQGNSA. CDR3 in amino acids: CATSGGVRYEQYF. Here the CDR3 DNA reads TGTGCCACGTCAGGGGGGGTACGGTACGAGCAGTACTTC. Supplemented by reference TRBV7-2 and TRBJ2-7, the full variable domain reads GAGVSQSPSNKVTEKGKDVELRCDPISGHTALYWYRQSLGQGLEFLIYFQGNSAPDKSGLPSDRFSAERTGGSVSTLTIQRTQQEDSAVYLCATSGGVRYEQYFGPGTRLTVT.

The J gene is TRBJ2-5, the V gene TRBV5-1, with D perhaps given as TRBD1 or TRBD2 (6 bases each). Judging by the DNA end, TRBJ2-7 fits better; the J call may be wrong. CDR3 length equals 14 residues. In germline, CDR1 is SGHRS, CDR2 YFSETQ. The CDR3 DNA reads TGCGCCAGCAGGCCCTCGGGGGCCTCCTACGAGCAGTACTTC. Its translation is CASRPSGASYEQYF.

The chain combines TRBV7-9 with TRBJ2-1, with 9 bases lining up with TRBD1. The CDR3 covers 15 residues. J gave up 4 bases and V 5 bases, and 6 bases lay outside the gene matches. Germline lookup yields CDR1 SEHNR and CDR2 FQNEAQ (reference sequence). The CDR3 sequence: CASSLRDREYNEQFF. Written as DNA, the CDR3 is TGTGCCAGCAGCCTCCGGGACAGGGAGTACAATGAGCAGTTCTTC. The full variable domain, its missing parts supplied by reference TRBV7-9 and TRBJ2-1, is DTGVSQNPRHKITKRGQNVTFRCDPISEHNRLYWYRQTLGQGPEFLTYFQNEAQLEKSRLLSDRFSAERPKGSFSTLEIQRTEQGDSAMYLCASSLRDREYNEQFFGPGTRLTVL.

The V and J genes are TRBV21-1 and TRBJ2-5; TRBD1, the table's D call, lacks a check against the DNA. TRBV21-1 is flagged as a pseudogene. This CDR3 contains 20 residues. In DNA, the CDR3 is TGTGCCAGCAGCAATACTCCTTCCCCTGGGACAGGGGATCCGAGAGAGACCCAGTACTTC. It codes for CASSNTPSPGTGDPRETQYF.

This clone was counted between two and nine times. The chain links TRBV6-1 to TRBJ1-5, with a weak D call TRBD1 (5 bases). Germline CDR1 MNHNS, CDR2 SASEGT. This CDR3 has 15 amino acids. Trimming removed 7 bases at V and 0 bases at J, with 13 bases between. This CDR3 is CASTPPGHSNQPQHF. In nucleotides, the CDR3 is TGTGCCAGCACCCCGCCAGGACATAGCAATCAGCCCCAGCATTTT.

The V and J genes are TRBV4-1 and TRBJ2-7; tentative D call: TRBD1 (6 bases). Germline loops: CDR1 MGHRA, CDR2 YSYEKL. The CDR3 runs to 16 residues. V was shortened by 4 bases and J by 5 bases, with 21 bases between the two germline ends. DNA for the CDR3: TGCGCCAGCAGCCCGTCAGGCACAGGGTCCGGCCACGAGCAGTACTTC. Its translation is CASSPSGTGSGHEQYF.

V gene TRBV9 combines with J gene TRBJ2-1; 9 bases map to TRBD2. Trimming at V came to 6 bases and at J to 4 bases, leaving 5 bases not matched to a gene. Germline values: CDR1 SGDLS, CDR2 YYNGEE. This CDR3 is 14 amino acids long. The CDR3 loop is CASTQREAYNEQFF. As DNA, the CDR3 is TGTGCCAGCACCCAGCGGGAGGCGTACAATGAGCAGTTCTTC.

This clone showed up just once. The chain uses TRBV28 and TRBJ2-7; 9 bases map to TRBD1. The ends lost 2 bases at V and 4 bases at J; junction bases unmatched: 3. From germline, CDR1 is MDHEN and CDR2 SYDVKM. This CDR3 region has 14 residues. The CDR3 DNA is TGTGCCAGCAGTTTAGGTGGGACAGGGTACGAGCAGTACTTC. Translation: CASSLGGTGYEQYF.

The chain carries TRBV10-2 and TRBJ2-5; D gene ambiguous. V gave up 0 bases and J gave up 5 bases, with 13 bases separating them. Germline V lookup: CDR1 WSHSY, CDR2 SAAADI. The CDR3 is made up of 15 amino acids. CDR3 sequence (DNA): TGCGCCAGCAGTGAGTCCGTGTCCGCGAGGGAGACCCAGTACTTC. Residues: CASSESVSARETQYF.

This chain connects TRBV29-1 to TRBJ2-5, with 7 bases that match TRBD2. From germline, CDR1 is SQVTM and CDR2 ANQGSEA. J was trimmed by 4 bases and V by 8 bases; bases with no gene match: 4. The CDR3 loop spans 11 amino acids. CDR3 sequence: CSPWEGETQYF. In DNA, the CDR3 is TGCAGCCCGTGGGAGGGAGAGACCCAGTACTTC.

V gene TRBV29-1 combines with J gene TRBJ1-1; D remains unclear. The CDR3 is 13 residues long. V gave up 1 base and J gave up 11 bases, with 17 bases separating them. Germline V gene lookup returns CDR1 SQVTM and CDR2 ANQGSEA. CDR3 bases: TGCAGCGTTGAAGTCGACGGAGCCTCGCGGGCTTTCTTT. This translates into CSVEVDGASRAFF.

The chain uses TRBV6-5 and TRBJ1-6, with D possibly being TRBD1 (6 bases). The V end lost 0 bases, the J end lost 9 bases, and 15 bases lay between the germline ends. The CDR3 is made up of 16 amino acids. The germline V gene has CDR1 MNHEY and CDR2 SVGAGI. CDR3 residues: CASSYSPTGKGSPLHF. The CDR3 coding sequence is TGTGCCAGCAGTTACTCGCCGACAGGAAAGGGTTCACCCCTCCACTTT.

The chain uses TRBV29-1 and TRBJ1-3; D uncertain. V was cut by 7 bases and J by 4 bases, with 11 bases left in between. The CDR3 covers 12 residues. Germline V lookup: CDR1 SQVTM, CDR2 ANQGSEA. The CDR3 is CSATLGGNTIYF. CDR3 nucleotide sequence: TGCAGCGCTACACTGGGGGGAAACACCATATATTTT.

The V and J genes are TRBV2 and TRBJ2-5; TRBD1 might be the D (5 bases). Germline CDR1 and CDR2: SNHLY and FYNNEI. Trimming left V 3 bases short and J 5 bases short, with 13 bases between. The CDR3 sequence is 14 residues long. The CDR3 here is CASSDRGYSETQYF. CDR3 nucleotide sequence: TGTGCCAGCAGTGATAGGGGTTATTCTGAGACCCAGTACTTC.

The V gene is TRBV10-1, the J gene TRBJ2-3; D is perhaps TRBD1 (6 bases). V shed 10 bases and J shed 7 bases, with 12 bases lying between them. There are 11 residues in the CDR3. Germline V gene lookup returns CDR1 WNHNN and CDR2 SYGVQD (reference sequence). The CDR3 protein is CATEGVNTQYF. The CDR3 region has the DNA TGCGCCACCGAGGGGGTTAATACGCAGTATTTT.

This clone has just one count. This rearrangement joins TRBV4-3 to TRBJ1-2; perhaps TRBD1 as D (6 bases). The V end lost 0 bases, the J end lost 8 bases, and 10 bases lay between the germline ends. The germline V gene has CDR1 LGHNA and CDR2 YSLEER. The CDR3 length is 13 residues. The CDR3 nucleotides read TGCGCCAGCAGCCAAGATCCAGGGGACGGCTACACCTTC. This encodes CASSQDPGDGYTF.

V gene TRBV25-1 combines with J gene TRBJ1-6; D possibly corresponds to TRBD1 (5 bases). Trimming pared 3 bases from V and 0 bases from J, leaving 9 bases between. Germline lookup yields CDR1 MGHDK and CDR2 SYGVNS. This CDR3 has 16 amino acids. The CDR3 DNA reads TGTGCCAGCAGTGACCCAGGGAGCTCCTATAATTCACCCCTCCACTTT. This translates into CASSDPGSSYNSPLHF.

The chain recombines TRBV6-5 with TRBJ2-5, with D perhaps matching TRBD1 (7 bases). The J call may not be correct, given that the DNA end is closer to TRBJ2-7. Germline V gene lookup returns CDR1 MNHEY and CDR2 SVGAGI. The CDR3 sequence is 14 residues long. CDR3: CASSYAGGPYEQYF. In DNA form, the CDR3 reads TGTGCCAGCAGTTACGCAGGGGGGCCCTACGAGCAGTACTTC.

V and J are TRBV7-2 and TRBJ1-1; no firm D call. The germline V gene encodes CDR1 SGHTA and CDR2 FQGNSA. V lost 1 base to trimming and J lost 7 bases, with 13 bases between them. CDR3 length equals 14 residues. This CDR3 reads CASSLELGFNEAFF. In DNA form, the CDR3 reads TGTGCCAGCAGCTTAGAACTGGGGTTTAATGAAGCTTTCTTT.

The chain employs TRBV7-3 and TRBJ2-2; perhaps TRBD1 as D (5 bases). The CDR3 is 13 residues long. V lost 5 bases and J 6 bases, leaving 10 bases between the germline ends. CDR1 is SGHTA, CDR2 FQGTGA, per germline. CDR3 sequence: CASSTQASGELFF. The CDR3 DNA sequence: TGTGCCAGCAGCACACAGGCGTCCGGGGAGCTGTTTTTT.

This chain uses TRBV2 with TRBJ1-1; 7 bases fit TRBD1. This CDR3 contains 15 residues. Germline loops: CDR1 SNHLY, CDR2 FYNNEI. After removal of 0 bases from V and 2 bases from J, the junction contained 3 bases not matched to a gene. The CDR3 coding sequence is TGTGCCAGCAGTGAAGCGGGACAGCGAAACACTGAAGCTTTCTTT. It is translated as CASSEAGQRNTEAFF.